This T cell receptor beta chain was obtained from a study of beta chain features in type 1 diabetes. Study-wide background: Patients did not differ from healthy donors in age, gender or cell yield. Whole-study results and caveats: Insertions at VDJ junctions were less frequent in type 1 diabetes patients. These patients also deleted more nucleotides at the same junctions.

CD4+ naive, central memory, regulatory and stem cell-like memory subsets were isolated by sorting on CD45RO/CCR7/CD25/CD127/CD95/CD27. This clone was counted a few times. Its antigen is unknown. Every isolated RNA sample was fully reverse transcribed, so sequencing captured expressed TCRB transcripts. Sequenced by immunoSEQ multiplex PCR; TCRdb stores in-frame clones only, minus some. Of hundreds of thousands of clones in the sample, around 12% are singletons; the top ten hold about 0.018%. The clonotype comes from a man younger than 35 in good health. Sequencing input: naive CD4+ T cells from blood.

The CDR3 is CASSYIPGQDLQGTYGYTF. CDR3 DNA: TGTGCCAGCAGCTACATACCGGGACAGGATCTCCAGGGTACCTATGGCTACACCTTC. The chain uses TRBV7-9 and TRBJ1-2, with 8 bases identical to TRBD1. Germline V gene data show CDR1 as SEHNR and CDR2 as FQNEAQ (reference sequence). The CDR3 extends over 19 amino acids. V gave up 4 bases and J gave up 4 bases; unmatched junction bases: 20.